These 24 T cell receptor beta chains were sequenced from one sample in a study of blood T cell repertoires in COVID-19 (dated by TCRdb to the early 2020s). To prepare the library, the immunoSEQ multiplex PCR assay was applied. This is the immuneACCESS table as TCRdb keeps it, with only in-frame sequences that have V and J called. A part of the clones is gone; compared with another copy, unresolved V genes explain less than half, and the rest is unexplained. The table for this sample lists hundreds of thousands of clones; around 89% of them were counted only once. The ten largest clones take up approximately 16% of the sample. The sequenced material came from PBMCs or T cells enriched from blood (not recorded which). The receptors shown here come from a man aged 25 to 40 who had been exposed to COVID-19.

The chain links TRBV9 to TRBJ2-3, with D uncertain. The CDR3 is made up of 16 amino acids. Germline V gene lookup returns CDR1 SGDLS and CDR2 YYNGEE. Trimming pared 0 bases from V and 2 bases from J, leaving 13 bases between. CDR3 nucleotides: TGTGCCAGCAGCGTAGGGTCTGGCAGACTCACAGATACGCAGTATTTT. Its protein product is CASSVGSGRLTDTQYF.

In DNA, the CDR3 is TGCGCCAGCAGTCTCAAGGGGCGTGAAGAGACCCAGTACTTC. Translating gives CASSLKGREETQYF. The V gene is TRBV5-1, the J gene TRBJ2-5; D is perhaps TRBD1 (5 bases). CDR3 size: 14 residues. In germline, CDR1 is SGHRS, CDR2 YFSETQ. The V end lost 5 bases, the J end lost 3 bases, and 14 bases lay between the germline ends. The variable domain in full, with the rest retrieved from reference TRBV5-1 and TRBJ2-5, is KAGVTQTPRYLIKTRGQQVTLSCSPISGHRSVSWYQQTPGQGLQFLFEYFSETQRNKGNFPGRFSGRQFSNSRSEMNVSTLELGDSALYLCASSLKGREETQYFGPGTRLLVL.

The chain combines TRBV30 with TRBJ1-4; the D is unclear. The germline V gene has CDR1 GTSNPN and CDR2 SVGIG (reference sequence). V lost 2 bases, J lost 8 bases, and 6 bases lay in between. CDR3 size: 11 residues. CDR3 amino acids: CAWSLREKLFF. CDR3 sequence (DNA): TGTGCCTGGAGTTTGCGGGAAAAACTGTTTTTT.

The rearrangement links TRBV4-1 to TRBJ1-1; TRBD1 aligns across 10 bases. The V and J ends lost 2 bases and 5 bases, in that order; junction bases with no gene match: 5. This CDR3 comprises 15 residues. Looked up from germline, CDR1 is MGHRA and CDR2 is YSYEKL. As DNA, the CDR3 is TGCGCCAGCAGCCAATCTGGACAGGGGGGGACTGAAGCTTTCTTT. Its protein is CASSQSGQGGTEAFF.

V gene TRBV7-9 combines with J gene TRBJ1-1; D unresolved. The germline V gene encodes CDR1 SEHNR and CDR2 FQNEAQ (reference sequence). The CDR3 is 11 amino acids. V lost 8 bases and J lost 1, with 5 bases in between. CDR3 nucleotides: TGTGCCAGCGTAGCGAACACTGAAGCTTTCTTT. Translation gives CASVANTEAFF.

V and J are TRBV27 and TRBJ1-4; 7 positions match TRBD1. The CDR3 has 14 amino acids. With 5 bases clipped from V and 10 bases from J, the junction kept 10 bases outside the gene matches. Germline CDR1 is MNHEY and CDR2 is SMNVEV (reference sequence). CDR3 loop: CASSLRTGTGKLFF. Written as DNA, the CDR3 is TGTGCCAGCAGTCTCAGGACAGGAACGGGAAAACTGTTTTTT.

The J gene is TRBJ2-7, the V gene TRBV12-3 or TRBV12-4, with D perhaps TRBD2 (5 bases). The CDR3 consists of 13 residues. Deletions cut 3 bases from V and 3 bases from J, with 9 bases between. The CDR3: CASSFLAGYEQYF. Here the CDR3 DNA reads TGTGCCAGCAGTTTTCTAGCTGGCTACGAGCAGTACTTC.

V gene TRBV6-2 or TRBV6-3 combines with J gene TRBJ1-1; D unclear. V dropped 5 bases and J dropped 13 bases, with 20 bases sitting between them. Germline loops: CDR1 MNHEY, CDR2 SVGEGT. The CDR3 runs 13 residues. In nucleotides, the CDR3 is TGTGCCAGCAGTCGAGATCCCATCATAGTCGGTTTCTTT. Translated: CASSRDPIIVGFF.

This chain joins TRBV12-3 or TRBV12-4 and TRBJ2-1; D not certain. This CDR3 is built from 13 residues. V was pared by 5 bases and J by 5 bases, with 10 bases between. CDR3 loop: CASSILRDNEQFF. CDR3 nucleotide sequence: TGTGCCAGCAGTATACTCCGGGACAATGAGCAGTTCTTC.

J is TRBJ1-2 and V is TRBV6-2 or TRBV6-3; no firm D call. The V gene's germline CDR1 is MNHEY and CDR2 SVGEGT. V was trimmed by 6 bases and J by 8 bases, leaving 19 bases between them. There are 14 residues in the CDR3. CDR3 DNA: TGTGCCAGCAGCCGGACGGGAGGAAACGTAGGCTACACCTTC. This translates into CASSRTGGNVGYTF.

This clone turned up a few times. The V and J genes are TRBV10-3 and TRBJ1-2; a possible D gene is TRBD1 (6 bases). Trimming stripped 4 bases from V and 4 bases from J, with 13 bases between. Germline CDR1 ENHRY, CDR2 SYGVKD. The CDR3 sequence is 14 residues long. CDR3 protein: CAISGQQGSYGYTF. CDR3 DNA: TGTGCCATCAGTGGTCAACAGGGTTCCTATGGCTACACCTTC.

This rearrangement joins TRBV5-1 to TRBJ1-3; 7 bases align to TRBD1. The CDR3 spans 13 residues. Germline trimming cut 4 bases from V and 8 bases from J; bases unmatched to any gene: 6. Germline V gene lookup returns CDR1 SGHRS and CDR2 YFSETQ. CDR3 sequence reads: CASSPQGRDTIYF. The CDR3, as DNA: TGCGCCAGCAGCCCACAGGGGAGAGACACCATATATTTT.

The V call is TRBV5-6, the J call TRBJ1-2; 9 bases map to TRBD1. This CDR3 is 14 amino acids long. V was clipped by 5 bases and J by 6 bases; unmatched bases: 8. Germline V gives CDR1 SGHDT, CDR2 YYEEEE. CDR3 sequence reads: CASSMDRGLNGYTF. In DNA form, the CDR3 reads TGTGCCAGCAGTATGGACAGGGGCTTAAATGGCTACACCTTC.

V usage is TRBV15 and J usage is TRBJ1-2; 8 nucleotides match TRBD1. Germline V CDR1 and CDR2: LNHNV, YYDKDF (reference sequence). The CDR3 sequence is 16 residues long. V shed 3 bases, J shed 8 bases, and the junction held 14 bases outside the gene matches. The CDR3 reads CATSSTRGTGKEGYTF. The CDR3, as DNA: TGTGCCACCAGCAGCACGAGAGGGACAGGAAAAGAGGGCTACACCTTC.

J is TRBJ2-2 and V is TRBV7-7, with D possibly TRBD1 on 5 matching bases. This CDR3 is built from 16 residues. The germline V and J ends were trimmed by 4 bases and 2 bases, with 14 bases remaining between them. From germline, CDR1 is SSHAT and CDR2 FNYEAQ (reference sequence). For the CDR3, the DNA is TGTGCCAGCAGCTCCTCAGGGTTCCTTAACACCGGGGAGCTGTTTTTT. Protein product: CASSSSGFLNTGELFF.

V usage is TRBV2 and J usage is TRBJ2-7, with 11 nucleotides matching TRBD2. Trimming removed 6 bases from V and 11 bases from J; junction bases left unmatched: 9. Germline lookup yields CDR1 SNHLY and CDR2 FYNNEI. There are 13 residues in the CDR3. This chain's CDR3 is CASSPGLAGNKYF. Written as DNA, the CDR3 is TGTGCCAGCAGCCCCGGACTAGCGGGCAATAAGTACTTC.

This clone was found a few times. The chain uses TRBV6-5 and TRBJ1-1, with a weak D call TRBD1 (5 bases). The germline V and J ends were trimmed by 1 base and 7 bases, with 10 bases remaining between them. Germline CDR1 is MNHEY and CDR2 is SVGAGI. The CDR3 has 13 residues. CDR3 amino acids: CASSYFQGNEAFF. CDR3 DNA sequence: TGTGCCAGCAGTTACTTCCAGGGTAATGAAGCTTTCTTT.

The rearrangement joins TRBV6-5 to TRBJ1-6; D is perhaps TRBD1 (5 bases). The CDR3 consists of 15 residues. Between the trimmed V and J ends, which lost 2 bases and 10 bases, there was a span of 15 bases. CDR1 and CDR2 (germline): MNHEY, SVGAGI. This CDR3 is CASSYGGGRDSPLHF. The DNA for the CDR3 is TGTGCCAGCAGTTACGGGGGAGGGAGGGACTCACCCCTCCACTTT.

The count of this clone is one. At the DNA level, this CDR3 is encoded by other sequences in the same sample as well. This rearrangement joins TRBV6-5 to TRBJ1-5, with 7 bases matching TRBD1. Germline CDR1 and CDR2: MNHEY and SVGAGI. V lost 6 bases and J lost 7; bases outside the gene matches: 9. The CDR3 loop spans 14 amino acids. The CDR3 sequence: CASSPRQGYQPQHF. In nucleotides, the CDR3 is TGTGCCAGCAGCCCCCGACAGGGTTACCAGCCCCAGCATTTT.

J is TRBJ1-6 and V is TRBV15; D is possibly TRBD1 (6 bases). The CDR3 is 15 residues long. Germline V gives CDR1 LNHNV, CDR2 YYDKDF (reference sequence). The germline V and J ends were trimmed by 0 bases and 10 bases, with 13 bases remaining between them. Here the CDR3 DNA reads TGTGCCACCAGCAGAGATCGGGGGGCTGGATCACCCCTCCACTTT. Its translation: CATSRDRGAGSPLHF.

The chain carries TRBV15 and TRBJ1-6; D remains unclear. Germline CDR1 reads LNHNV; CDR2 reads YYDKDF (reference sequence). The CDR3 is 12 residues long. Trimming removed 4 bases from V and 7 bases from J, with 5 bases in between. CDR3 coding DNA: TGTGCCACCAGCACCCGGAATTCACCCCTCCACTTT. As protein: CATSTRNSPLHF.

This rearrangement joins TRBV3-1 (or the pseudogene TRBV3-2) to TRBJ1-3; possible D gene TRBD1, 5 bases. This CDR3 spans 13 amino acids. Between the trimmed V and J ends, which lost 8 bases and 6 bases, there was a span of 14 bases. CDR1 LGHDT and CDR2 YNNKEL come from the germline V gene (reference sequence). DNA for the CDR3: TGTGCCAGCGAACAGGCGGGGCAAAACACCATATATTTT. It yields the protein CASEQAGQNTIYF.

This sequence joins TRBV7-2 and TRBJ1-3, with D possibly matching TRBD1 (5 bases). The CDR3 covers 15 residues. V was pared by 2 bases and J by 2 bases, with 10 bases between. The germline V gene encodes CDR1 SGHTA and CDR2 FQGNSA. In DNA form, the CDR3 reads TGTGCCAGCAGCTTACCCAGGGCGACTGGAAACACCATATATTTT. It codes for CASSLPRATGNTIYF.

The chain joins TRBV5-1 to TRBJ2-1; 9 positions agree with TRBD1. CDR1 SGHRS and CDR2 YFSETQ come from the germline V gene. V lost 0 bases to trimming and J lost 5 bases; unmatched junction nucleotides: 6. The CDR3 runs to 16 residues. CDR3 sequence (DNA): TGCGCCAGCAGCTTGGCCGGACAGGGGTCCCACAATGAGCAGTTCTTC. It yields the protein CASSLAGQGSHNEQFF.